The rows below give T cell receptor beta chains drawn from one sample of a study of blood T cells in healthy people across ages. MiXCR was run by TCRdb on the 5' RACE reads, yielding one entry per CDR3 protein. The sample gives 800,000 or so distinct CDR3 sequences, around half of which show up once; around 18% is in the top ten. The sequenced sample was blood. The receptors shown here come from a man at least 80 years old in good health. CDR3s include the opening cysteine and the closing phenylalanine or tryptophan. The order of the fields is D gene, V gene, clone size, CDR3 length, J gene, CDR3 protein, CDR3 DNA. A D gene is named only where the DNA matches it firmly. Where a row states a size, it is once, few, many or the class of an expanded clone; other rows omit it.

NA	TRBV7-2	few	13	TRBJ2-5	CASSLVGDRGQYF	TGTGCCAGCAGCTTAGTAGGAGATCGCGGGCAGTACTTC
NA	TRBV14	NA	15	TRBJ2-5	CASSPLSSVQETQYF	TGTGCCAGCAGCCCTCTATCGAGCGTCCAAGAGACCCAGTACTTC
NA	TRBV20-1	NA	15	TRBJ2-3	CSARGDSGVTDTQYF	TGCAGTGCTAGAGGGGATTCAGGAGTCACAGATACGCAGTATTTT
TRBD2	TRBV12-3/TRBV12-4	many	15	TRBJ2-1	CASRAGTSSYNEQFF	TGTGCCAGCAGGGCGGGGACTAGCTCCTACAATGAGCAGTTCTTC
NA	TRBV5-1	NA	16	TRBJ1-1	CASSSTRGTSNTEAFF	TGCGCCAGCAGCTCGACGAGGGGCACTTCTAACACTGAAGCTTTCTTT
TRBD1	TRBV20-1	once	15	TRBJ1-1	CSAPGTALMNTEAFF	TGCAGTGCGCCCGGGACAGCCCTTATGAACACTGAAGCTTTCTTT
TRBD1	TRBV9	few	12	TRBJ2-2	CASSQGAGELFF	TGTGCCAGCTCGCAGGGGGCCGGGGAGCTGTTTTTT
NA	TRBV29-1	few	14	TRBJ2-2	CSVGAGGNTGELFF	TGCAGCGTTGGTGCAGGCGGTAACACCGGGGAGCTGTTTTTT
TRBD1	TRBV14	NA	16	TRBJ2-4	CASSQEPDRVLGKQYF	TGTGCCAGCAGCCAAGAACCGGACAGGGTGTTAGGCAAGCAGTACTTC
TRBD1	TRBV7-3	many	13	TRBJ2-4	CASSKDRNDIQYF	TGTGCCAGCAGCAAGGACAGGAATGACATTCAGTACTTC
NA	TRBV5-1	NA	13	TRBJ2-3	CASSLRSADTQYF	TGCGCCAGCAGCTTGCGCTCAGCAGATACGCAGTATTTT
TRBD1	TRBV7-2	NA	16	TRBJ1-5	CASSSEQGFVNQPQHF	TGTGCCAGCAGCTCGGAACAGGGGTTCGTCAATCAGCCCCAGCATTTT
TRBD2	TRBV10-3	few	18	TRBJ2-3	CAISETRLAGVQEYTQYF	TGTGCCATCAGTGAGACCAGACTAGCGGGAGTTCAGGAGTATACGCAGTATTTT
TRBD1	TRBV4-2	few	15	TRBJ2-7	CASSQQTGGFGEQYF	TGTGCCAGCAGCCAACAGACAGGGGGTTTCGGGGAGCAGTACTTC
NA	TRBV21-1	NA	18	TRBJ2-1	CASSKDSEAGSTYNEQFF	TGTGCCAGCAGCAAAGATAGTGAGGCAGGGTCAACCTACAATGAGCAGTTCTTC
NA	TRBV4-3	NA	17	TRBJ1-4	CASSQGQVLATNEKLFF	TGCGCCAGCAGCCAAGGTCAGGTTTTGGCAACTAATGAAAAACTGTTTTTT
TRBD2	TRBV20-1	NA	15	TRBJ2-1	CSAWTSGNINNEQFF	TGCAGTGCTTGGACTAGCGGGAATATTAACAATGAGCAGTTCTTC
TRBD2	TRBV4-1	NA	16	TRBJ2-1	CASSPGRASGDNEQFF	TGCGCCAGCAGCCCCGGTAGGGCTAGCGGGGACAATGAGCAGTTCTTC
TRBD2	TRBV28	NA	16	TRBJ2-3	CASSPPWLADTDTQYF	TGTGCCAGCAGTCCGCCCTGGCTAGCGGACACAGATACGCAGTATTTT
NA	TRBV29-1	few	15	TRBJ2-3	CSVEDPLTNTDTQYF	TGCAGCGTTGAAGATCCTCTCACGAACACAGATACGCAGTATTTT
NA	TRBV7-2	NA	14	TRBJ2-1	CASILYRDSDEQFF	TGTGCCAGCATCCTTTATCGGGACTCCGATGAGCAGTTCTTC
NA	TRBV4-1	NA	15	TRBJ2-5	CASSQDRRGLETQYF	TGCGCCAGCAGCCAAGATCGACGGGGACTGGAGACCCAGTACTTC
NA	TRBV29-1	few	13	TRBJ1-4	CSVRRDRNEKLFF	TGCAGCGTAAGACGGGACCGAAATGAAAAACTGTTTTTT
NA	TRBV18	NA	13	TRBJ2-3	CASSPISTDTQYF	TGTGCCAGCTCACCAATTAGCACAGATACGCAGTATTTT
TRBD2	TRBV6-5	NA	15	TRBJ2-5	CASSRTTGLGETQYF	TGTGCCAGCAGCCGAACCACGGGACTAGGGGAGACCCAGTACTTC
TRBD2	TRBV4-2	NA	17	TRBJ2-7	CASSMTSGRAFLSEQYF	TGTGCCAGCAGCATGACTAGCGGGAGGGCCTTTCTGAGCGAGCAGTACTTC
TRBD1	TRBV4-3	NA	15	TRBJ2-7	CASSQVGRGLNEQYF	TGCGCCAGCAGCCAAGTCGGCAGGGGGCTCAACGAGCAGTACTTC
TRBD1	TRBV30	NA	15	TRBJ2-1	CAWTRDRGLFNEQFF	TGTGCCTGGACTCGGGACAGGGGGCTTTTCAATGAGCAGTTCTTC